Listed here are 10 T cell receptor beta chains from one sample, sequenced in a study of T cell repertoires in cytomegalovirus infection. TCRdb analysed the reads with MiXCR anew, one entry per CDR3 protein. The sample has 340,000 or so distinct CDR3 sequences, about 25% seen once; the top ten hold about an eighth. These receptors' antigens are unknown. The specimen was cultured PBMCs, collected from culture after CMV antigen stimulation. Receptors originate from a human donor in good health (CMV status not recorded). Some clones in this sample may be carry-over from other donors' samples.

The CDR3 here is CASSLRGREGSYNEQFF. The CDR3 bases are TGTGCCAGCAGCTTACGGGGACGGGAGGGTTCCTACAATGAGCAGTTCTTC. V is TRBV7-9 and J is TRBJ2-1, with TRBD2 matching over 8 bases. The CDR3 is 17 residues long. Germline assignment: CDR1 SEHNR and CDR2 FQNEAQ (reference sequence). Trimming removed 2 bases from V and 1 base from J; junction bases left unmatched: 7.

Remarks on this clonotype: With a much larger clone just one base away, this may be a read error. This sequence joins TRBV7-2 and TRBJ1-1; D unclear. Germline CDR1 SGHTA, CDR2 FQGNSA. The CDR3 contains 14 residues. The ends were cut back, 1 base at V and 1 base at J, with 7 bases in the middle. The CDR3 is CASSLEAKNTEAFF. CDR3 DNA: TGTGCCAGCAGCTTAGAGGCCAAGAACACTGAAGCTTTCTTT. Variable domain in full (rest from reference TRBV7-2 and TRBJ1-1): GAGVSQSPSNKVTEKGKDVELRCDPISGHTALYWYRQSLGQGLEFLIYFQGNSAPDKSGLPSDRFSAERTGGSVSTLTIQRTQQEDSAVYLCASSLEAKNTEAFFGQGTRLTVV.

This clonotype has just a few counts. This chain uses TRBV5-4 with TRBJ2-3; D is uncertain. The CDR3 loop spans 15 amino acids. The germline CDR1 and CDR2 sequences are SGHNT and YYREEE (reference sequence). The CDR3 reads CASHNILRSGDTQYF. Here the CDR3 DNA reads TGTGCAAGCCACAATATTCTTAGGAGTGGAGATACGCAGTATTTT.

This clonotype was seen many times. The chain has TRBV7-2 and TRBJ2-1, with TRBD2 matching over 8 bases. Germline lookup yields CDR1 SGHTA and CDR2 FQGNSA. CDR3 length: 15 residues. V trimming: 4 bases; J trimming: 1 base; junction bases outside the gene matches: 3. CDR3 in amino acids: CASSSRLASYNEQFF. The CDR3 coding sequence is TGTGCCAGCAGCTCTCGACTAGCGTCCTACAATGAGCAGTTCTTC.

This clonotype was seen many times. The rearrangement joins TRBV6-2 or TRBV6-3 to TRBJ2-1, with TRBD2 matching 11 bases. Germline V lookup: CDR1 MNHEY, CDR2 SVGEGT. The CDR3 is 13 amino acids. Trimming removed 4 bases from V and 12 bases from J; junction bases left unmatched: 5. DNA of the CDR3: TGTGCCAGCAGTTCTCTTAGCGGGAGGGCGCAGTTCTTC. Translation gives CASSSLSGRAQFF.

This chain links TRBV11-2 with TRBJ2-7; 11 bases line up with TRBD1. Germline CDR1 reads SGHAT; CDR2 reads FQNNGV. The junction had 5 bases not matched to a gene; V was cut back by 8 bases and J by 2 bases. The CDR3 spans 14 residues. CDR3 sequence reads: CASWMGQGAYEQYV. The CDR3 DNA sequence: TGTGCCAGCTGGATGGGACAGGGGGCCTACGAGCAGTACGTC.

The chain has TRBV10-2 and TRBJ2-5, with TRBD2 matching over 10 bases. V shed 3 bases and J 3 bases; nucleotides not matched to a gene: 7. From germline, CDR1 is WSHSY and CDR2 SAAADI. CDR3 length: 16 amino acids. CDR3 loop: CASSDLGTSEEETQYF. The CDR3 bases are TGCGCCAGCAGTGACTTGGGGACTAGCGAGGAAGAGACCCAGTACTTC.

This clonotype was observed a few times. The V and J genes are TRBV4-3 and TRBJ1-6; no firm D call. There are 13 residues in the CDR3. V was shortened by 0 bases and J by 5 bases, with 2 bases between the two germline ends. Germline V CDR1 and CDR2: LGHNA, YSLEER. As DNA, the CDR3 is TGCGCCAGCAGCCAAGAAGATAATTCACCCCTCCACTTT. It yields the protein CASSQEDNSPLHF.

The genes are TRBV2 and TRBJ2-7; 7 nucleotides agree with TRBD2. Unmatched junction bases numbered 11, after V lost 6 bases and J lost 0 bases. The CDR3 extends over 16 amino acids. CDR1 and CDR2 (germline): SNHLY, FYNNEI. The CDR3 loop reads CASRGGRPRSSYEQYV. CDR3 coding DNA: TGTGCCAGCAGGGGAGGGAGACCTCGGAGCTCCTACGAGCAGTACGTC.

This clonotype came up a few times. The V and J genes are TRBV12-3 or TRBV12-4 and TRBJ2-1, with D perhaps given as TRBD1 or TRBD2 (5 bases each). The V gene lost 1 base and the J gene lost 15 bases, with 13 bases spanning the gap. This CDR3 is 12 amino acids long. The CDR3 protein is CASSLGDGWAFF. CDR3 DNA sequence: TGTGCCAGCAGTTTAGGGGACGGCTGGGCGTTCTTC.